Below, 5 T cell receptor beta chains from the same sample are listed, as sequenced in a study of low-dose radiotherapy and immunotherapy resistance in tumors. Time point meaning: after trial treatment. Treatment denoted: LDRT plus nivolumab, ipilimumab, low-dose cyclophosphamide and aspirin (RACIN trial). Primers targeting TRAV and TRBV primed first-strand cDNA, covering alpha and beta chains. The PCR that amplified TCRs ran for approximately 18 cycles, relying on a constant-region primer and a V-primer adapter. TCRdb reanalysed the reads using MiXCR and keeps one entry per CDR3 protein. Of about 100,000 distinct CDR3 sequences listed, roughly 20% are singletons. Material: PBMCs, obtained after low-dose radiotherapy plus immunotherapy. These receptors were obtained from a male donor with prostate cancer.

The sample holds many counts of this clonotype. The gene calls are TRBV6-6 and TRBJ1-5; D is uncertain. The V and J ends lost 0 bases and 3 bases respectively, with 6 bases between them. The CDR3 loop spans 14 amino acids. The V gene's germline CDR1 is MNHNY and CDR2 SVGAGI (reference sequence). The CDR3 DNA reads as TGTGCCAGCAGTTACTCGACATCCAATCAGCCCCAGCATTTT. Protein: CASSYSTSNQPQHF.

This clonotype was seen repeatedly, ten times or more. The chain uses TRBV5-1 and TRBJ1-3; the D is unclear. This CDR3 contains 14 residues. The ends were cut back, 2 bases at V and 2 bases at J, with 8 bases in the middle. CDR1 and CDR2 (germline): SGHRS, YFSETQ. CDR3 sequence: CASSFGQAGNTIYF. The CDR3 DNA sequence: TGCGCCAGCAGCTTCGGCCAGGCTGGAAACACCATATATTTT.

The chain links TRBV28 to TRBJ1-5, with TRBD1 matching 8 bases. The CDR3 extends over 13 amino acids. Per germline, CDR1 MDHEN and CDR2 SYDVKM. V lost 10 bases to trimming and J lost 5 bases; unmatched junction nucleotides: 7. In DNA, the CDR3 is TGTGCCACCCGGGGACAGGCGGATCAGCCCCAGCATTTT. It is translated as CATRGQADQPQHF.

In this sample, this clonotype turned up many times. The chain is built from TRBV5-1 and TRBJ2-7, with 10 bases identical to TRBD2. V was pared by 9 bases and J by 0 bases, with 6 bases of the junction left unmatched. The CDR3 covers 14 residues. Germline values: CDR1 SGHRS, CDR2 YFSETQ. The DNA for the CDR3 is TGCGCCACCCGGACTAGCGGAGACTCCTACGAGCAGTACTTC. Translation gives CATRTSGDSYEQYF. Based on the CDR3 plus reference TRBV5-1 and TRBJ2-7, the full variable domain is KAGVTQTPRYLIKTRGQQVTLSCSPISGHRSVSWYQQTPGQGLQFLFEYFSETQRNKGNFPGRFSGRQFSNSRSEMNVSTLELGDSALYLCATRTSGDSYEQYFGPGTRLTVT.

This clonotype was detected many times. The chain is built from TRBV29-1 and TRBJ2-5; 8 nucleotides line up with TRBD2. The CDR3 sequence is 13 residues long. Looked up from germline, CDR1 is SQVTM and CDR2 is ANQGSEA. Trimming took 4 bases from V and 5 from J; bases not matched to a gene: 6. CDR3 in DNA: TGCAGCGTTGTGGTGGCGGGGGGTGAGACCCAGTACTTC. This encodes CSVVVAGGETQYF.